The source of this T cell receptor beta chain is a study of T cells after yellow fever vaccination. Study-wide results and caveats: Relatively few clonotypes were ones that appeared in both CD4 and CD8 compartments. Post-booster repertoires again held most primary-vaccination clones (approximately 96% CD4, 80% to 90% CD8).

A remark on this clonotype: The antigen is undetermined.

One entry per CDR3 protein results from TCRdb running MiXCR on the 5' RACE reads. The table lists around 300,000 distinct CDR3 sequences, around 4.4% of them singletons. Germline lookup yields CDR1 DFQATT and CDR2 SNEGSKA (reference sequence). This CDR3 spans 14 amino acids. V lost 6 bases, J lost 0 bases, and 7 bases stayed unmatched. The receptor comes from a man between 18 and 29 years old who received the YFV17D yellow fever vaccine. This specimen was PBMCs, taken 15 days after the yellow fever booster vaccination. The chain couples TRBV20-1 to TRBJ2-7, with 8 bases matching TRBD2. CDR3 in amino acids: CSALAGLSSYEQYF. Here the CDR3 DNA reads TGCAGTGCATTAGCGGGGCTCAGCTCCTACGAGCAGTACTTC.